This passage covers 32 T cell receptor beta chains from one sample sequenced in a study of CD8+ T cells in alopecia areata. Isolated RNA was reverse transcribed into cDNA used as the sequencing template. TCRdb keeps only in-frame clones here, not all; method: immunoSEQ multiplex PCR. This table has 95,000 to 120,000 clones, 59% appearing once. The specimen sequenced was CD8+ T cells sorted from blood. These receptors came from a human donor in good health.

In its sample, this clone was seen a few times. The rearrangement uses TRBV30 and TRBJ2-3; TRBD2 matches at 9 bases. V lost 1 base, J lost 6 bases, and 8 bases stayed unmatched. CDR3 length: 15 residues. CDR1 and CDR2 from the germline V gene are GTSNPN and SVGIG (reference sequence). The CDR3 DNA follows: TGTGCCTGGAGTGCGTCTAGCGGGGCAGTGGATACGCAGTATTTT. Its protein is CAWSASSGAVDTQYF. Full variable domain (missing parts from reference TRBV30 and TRBJ2-3): SQTIHQWPATLVQPVGSPLSLECTVEGTSNPNLYWYRQAAGRGLQLLFYSVGIGQISSEVPQNLSASRPQDRQFILSSKKLLLSDSGFYLCAWSASSGAVDTQYFGPGTRLTVL.

Only a few counts were recorded for this clone. The chain uses TRBV11-3 and TRBJ2-1; TRBD2 matches at 8 bases. The germline gives CDR1 SGHNT, CDR2 YENEEA. V lost 5 bases to trimming and J lost 10 bases; unmatched junction nucleotides: 16. The CDR3 spans 16 residues. DNA for the CDR3: TGTGCCAGCAGCCTCGCGTCTGACGGGGGGGCCGCGGAGCAGTTCTTC. Translation gives CASSLASDGGAAEQFF.

V is TRBV27 and J is TRBJ1-2; TRBD1 might be the D (6 bases). Between the trimmed V and J ends, which lost 0 bases and 4 bases, there was a span of 9 bases. CDR1 is MNHEY, CDR2 SMNVEV, per germline (reference sequence). This CDR3 has 14 amino acids. CDR3 region: CASSLSPGAYGYTF. The CDR3 coding sequence is TGTGCCAGCAGTTTATCGCCAGGGGCCTATGGCTACACCTTC.

The chain links TRBV4-2 to TRBJ2-1, with D tentatively TRBD2 (6 bases). Trimming stripped 4 bases from V and 5 bases from J, with 18 bases between. The CDR3 consists of 16 residues. Germline CDR1 LGHNA, CDR2 YNFKEQ. CDR3 nucleotides: TGTGCCAGCAGCCTTCGGACTACAGCCGAAAACAATGAGCAGTTCTTC. This sequence encodes CASSLRTTAENNEQFF.

This clone was counted between two and nine times. V is TRBV7-6 and J is TRBJ2-1, with D possibly matching TRBD2 (5 bases). The V gene lost 7 bases and the J gene lost 4 bases, with 14 bases spanning the gap. The germline gives CDR1 SGHVS, CDR2 FNYEAQ. The CDR3 loop spans 14 amino acids. CDR3 region: CASNRGVDYNEQFF. Here the CDR3 DNA reads TGTGCCAGCAACCGGGGTGTCGATTACAATGAGCAGTTCTTC.

V and J are TRBV7-8 and TRBJ1-2; D remains ambiguous. The CDR3 contains 12 residues. CDR1 is SGHVS and CDR2 is FQNEAQ in the germline V gene. V was pared by 2 bases and J by 3 bases, with 4 bases between. This chain's CDR3 is CASSLQDYGYTF. CDR3 DNA sequence: TGTGCCAGCAGCTTACAAGACTATGGCTACACCTTC.

The V gene is TRBV5-6, the J gene TRBJ2-7; the match to TRBD1 covers 9 bases. The CDR3 contains 15 residues. Germline V gene lookup returns CDR1 SGHDT and CDR2 YYEEEE. Germline trimming cut 3 bases from V and 4 bases from J; bases unmatched to any gene: 8. The CDR3 loop reads CASSSTGGAVYEQYF. The CDR3 coding sequence is TGTGCCAGCAGCTCAACAGGGGGCGCAGTGTACGAGCAGTACTTC.

This clone has more than one count but fewer than ten. The V and J genes are TRBV28 and TRBJ2-7, with D possibly being TRBD1 (5 bases). Germline V CDR1 and CDR2: MDHEN, SYDVKM. The CDR3 is made up of 16 amino acids. V shed 7 bases and J shed 5 bases, with 24 bases lying between them. CDR3 amino acids: CASNIDSSLPGNEQYF. CDR3 DNA: TGTGCCAGCAATATCGACAGTAGCCTTCCCGGCAACGAGCAGTACTTC.

The V call is TRBV25-1, the J call TRBJ2-5; 9 bases fit TRBD1. Trimming at V came to 8 bases and at J to 5 bases, leaving 15 bases not matched to a gene. The CDR3 spans 16 residues. Germline loops: CDR1 MGHDK, CDR2 SYGVNS. The CDR3 here is CASQGPAGQGWETQYF. The DNA of the CDR3 is TGTGCCAGCCAGGGCCCCGCGGGACAGGGCTGGGAGACCCAGTACTTC.

This clone was picked up a small number of times. V is TRBV27 and J is TRBJ1-4, with D uncertain. The V end lost 3 bases, the J end lost 6 bases, and 14 bases lay between the germline ends. In germline, CDR1 is MNHEY, CDR2 SMNVEV (reference sequence). This CDR3 contains 15 residues. The CDR3 DNA sequence: TGTGCCAGCAGTTTCGTTCAGCAAGCCGATGAAAAACTGTTTTTT. This gives the protein CASSFVQQADEKLFF.

The gene calls are TRBV4-1 and TRBJ2-5; D gene ambiguous. Trimming left V 4 bases short and J 4 bases short, with 7 bases between. This CDR3 is built from 12 residues. Germline lookup yields CDR1 MGHRA and CDR2 YSYEKL. The DNA of the CDR3 is TGCGCCAGCAGCCGCCTTGGAGAGACCCAGTACTTC. Translating gives CASSRLGETQYF.

The chain is built from TRBV14 and TRBJ2-5; D remains unclear. The CDR3 is 16 amino acids. Germline assignment: CDR1 SGHDN and CDR2 FVKESK. Between the trimmed V and J ends, which lost 0 bases and 0 bases, there was a span of 11 bases. CDR3 nucleotides: TGTGCCAGCAGCCAAGACAGCAAGTCGTACCAAGAGACCCAGTACTTC. This encodes CASSQDSKSYQETQYF.

The CDR3 DNA follows: TGTGCCAGCAGCCAAGAACAAGGGGGCACTGAAGCTTTCTTT. This encodes CASSQEQGGTEAFF. The J gene is TRBJ1-1, the V gene TRBV5-4, with D maybe TRBD1 (6 bases). There are 14 residues in the CDR3. Germline assignment: CDR1 SGHNT and CDR2 YYREEE (reference sequence). Trimming shortened V by 4 bases and J by 4 bases, and 14 bases separated the two germline ends.

V usage is TRBV4-1 and J usage is TRBJ2-2; no definite D call. The CDR3 consists of 14 residues. The V gene lost 1 base and the J gene lost 3 bases, with 6 bases spanning the gap. Looked up from germline, CDR1 is MGHRA and CDR2 is YSYEKL. The DNA for the CDR3 is TGCGCCAGCAGCCAAGTACGTGACACCGGGGAGCTGTTTTTT. Amino acid sequence: CASSQVRDTGELFF.

The chain combines TRBV7-2 with TRBJ2-7, with D perhaps matching TRBD2 (5 bases). Germline CDR1 and CDR2: SGHTA and FQGNSA. This CDR3 comprises 14 residues. Trimming stripped 3 bases from V and 2 bases from J, with 11 bases between. The CDR3 reads CASSFPGRAYEQYF. The CDR3 coding sequence is TGTGCCAGCAGCTTCCCGGGAAGGGCCTACGAGCAGTACTTC.

Only a few counts were recorded for this clone. The chain links TRBV5-1 to TRBJ1-1; no clear D gene. The length of the CDR3 is 14 residues. CDR1 is SGHRS and CDR2 is YFSETQ in the germline V gene. V lost 4 bases and J lost 7, with 17 bases in between. CDR3 sequence reads: CASSPWWTQVEAFF. CDR3 DNA: TGCGCCAGCAGCCCTTGGTGGACCCAGGTTGAAGCTTTCTTT.

The chain has TRBV4-3 and TRBJ2-1; the match to TRBD1 covers 7 bases. This CDR3 comprises 14 residues. Germline V CDR1 and CDR2: LGHNA, YSLEER. Trimming cost V 8 bases and J 0 bases; bases outside gene matches: 4. This CDR3 is CASATGTSYNEQFF. CDR3 DNA: TGCGCCAGCGCGACAGGGACCTCCTACAATGAGCAGTTCTTC.

This clone was seen only a few times. The chain employs TRBV5-1 and TRBJ2-1; 8 positions agree with TRBD2. Germline V gene lookup returns CDR1 SGHRS and CDR2 YFSETQ. This CDR3 is 16 amino acids long. Germline trimming cut 10 bases from V and 4 bases from J; bases unmatched to any gene: 16. This CDR3 is CADYKPSGSGYNEQFF. CDR3 in DNA: TGCGCCGATTACAAGCCCAGCGGGAGCGGTTACAATGAGCAGTTCTTC.

The DNA of the CDR3 is TGCGCCAGCAGCCAAGATTGGGGACTAGCGGGGAACACCGGGGAGCTGTTTTTT. Its translation: CASSQDWGLAGNTGELFF. The chain joins TRBV4-3 to TRBJ2-2, with TRBD2 identical over 12 bases. Germline V gene sequence: CDR1 LGHNA, CDR2 YSLEER. CDR3 size: 18 residues. V shed 0 bases, J shed 1 base, and the junction held 3 bases outside the gene matches.

This clone was seen just once. J is TRBJ2-2 and V is TRBV30, with D tentatively TRBD1 or TRBD2 (6 bases each). The V gene's germline CDR1 is GTSNPN and CDR2 SVGIG (reference sequence). The ends were cut back, 2 bases at V and 5 bases at J, with 12 bases in the middle. This CDR3 has 14 amino acids. This CDR3 is CAWSRGAKTGELFF. The CDR3 coding sequence is TGTGCCTGGAGTAGGGGGGCCAAGACCGGGGAGCTGTTTTTT. Drawing the rest from reference TRBV30 and TRBJ2-2, the complete variable domain is SQTIHQWPATLVQPVGSPLSLECTVEGTSNPNLYWYRQAAGRGLQLLFYSVGIGQISSEVPQNLSASRPQDRQFILSSKKLLLSDSGFYLCAWSRGAKTGELFFGEGSRLTVL.

This clone counts as medium-sized. V is TRBV27 and J is TRBJ2-7; D is perhaps TRBD1 (6 bases). Germline V lookup: CDR1 MNHEY, CDR2 SMNVEV (reference sequence). Trimming cost V 6 bases and J 0 bases, with 9 bases left between them. The CDR3 extends over 13 amino acids. CDR3 region: CASRGASSYEQYF. The CDR3 nucleotides are TGTGCCAGCAGGGGGGCCTCCTCCTACGAGCAGTACTTC.

V gene TRBV7-8 combines with J gene TRBJ1-2, with D unresolved. The germline V gene encodes CDR1 SGHVS and CDR2 FQNEAQ. V gave up 1 base and J gave up 7 bases, with 19 bases separating them. The CDR3 contains 16 residues. CDR3 in DNA: TGTGCCAGCAGCTTAGTAACTCTCCAGCTGGTTGGTGGCTACACCTTC. It codes for CASSLVTLQLVGGYTF.

V is TRBV7-9 and J is TRBJ2-3, with a weak D call TRBD2 (5 bases). The CDR3 consists of 17 residues. CDR1 and CDR2 (germline): SEHNR, FQNEAQ (reference sequence). Between the trimmed V and J ends, which lost 5 bases and 1 base, there was a span of 19 bases. The CDR3 DNA reads TGTGCCAGCAGCAATCTCCTGGGAGCGGAGCGCACAGATACGCAGTATTTT. This translates into CASSNLLGAERTDTQYF.

V gene TRBV5-1 combines with J gene TRBJ2-7; D possibly corresponds to TRBD1 (5 bases). The germline CDR1 and CDR2 sequences are SGHRS and YFSETQ. The CDR3 runs to 16 residues. Trimming shortened V by 3 bases and J by 2 bases, and 18 bases separated the two germline ends. The CDR3 DNA reads as TGCGCCAGCAGCTCAGGCCGACAGCTAACTACCTACGAGCAGTACTTC. Translating it yields CASSSGRQLTTYEQYF.

The V call is TRBV7-2, the J call TRBJ2-3; D is uncertain. CDR1 is SGHTA and CDR2 is FQGNSA in the germline V gene. V lost 2 bases and J 3 bases, leaving 3 bases between the germline ends. This CDR3 spans 12 amino acids. CDR3 sequence reads: CASSLRTDTQYF. The CDR3 DNA is TGTGCCAGCAGCTTAAGGACAGATACGCAGTATTTT.

This chain joins TRBV15 and TRBJ2-3; TRBD2 agrees at 11 bases. Germline V gene lookup returns CDR1 LNHNV and CDR2 YYDKDF (reference sequence). The ends lost 0 bases at V and 1 base at J; junction bases unmatched: 3. The CDR3 is 17 residues long. The CDR3 is CATSRDLTSGGTDTQYF. The CDR3 nucleotides read TGTGCCACCAGCAGAGATTTGACTAGCGGGGGCACAGATACGCAGTATTTT. The full variable domain, in which reference TRBV15 and TRBJ2-3 provide the parts outside the CDR3, is DAMVIQNPRYQVTQFGKPVTLSCSQTLNHNVMYWYQQKSSQAPKLLFHYYDKDFNNEADTPDNFQSRRPNTSFCFLDIRSPGLGDTAMYLCATSRDLTSGGTDTQYFGPGTRLTVL.

The chain combines TRBV7-2 with TRBJ2-5, with D possibly being TRBD2 (6 bases). The ends were cut back, 5 bases at V and 0 bases at J, with 16 bases in the middle. The germline V gene encodes CDR1 SGHTA and CDR2 FQGNSA. The CDR3 consists of 16 residues. In DNA form, the CDR3 reads TGTGCCAGCAGCCCTAGTGCGGGGAGGTACCAAGAGACCCAGTACTTC. Amino acids: CASSPSAGRYQETQYF.

The rearrangement uses TRBV29-1 and TRBJ1-1, with 7 bases that match TRBD1. There are 13 residues in the CDR3. V was clipped by 6 bases and J by 4 bases; unmatched bases: 8. Germline V gives CDR1 SQVTM, CDR2 ANQGSEA. In nucleotides, the CDR3 is TGCAGCGTGAATGAGGGGGCAGGCACTGAAGCTTTCTTT. Its translation is CSVNEGAGTEAFF.

The V and J genes are TRBV4-3 and TRBJ2-2; D is unresolved. Germline V gives CDR1 LGHNA, CDR2 YSLEER. Trimming took off 8 bases at V and 7 bases at J, with 17 bases between the two ends. The CDR3 consists of 14 residues. The CDR3 region is CASQSSYLGGELFF. For the CDR3, the DNA is TGCGCCAGCCAGAGCTCTTACCTAGGCGGGGAGCTGTTTTTT.

V gene TRBV6-5 combines with J gene TRBJ2-7, with a tentative D call TRBD1 (5 bases). The ends were cut back, 0 bases at V and 2 bases at J, with 11 bases in the middle. The CDR3 consists of 15 residues. The germline V gene has CDR1 MNHEY and CDR2 SVGAGI. CDR3 nucleotide sequence: TGTGCCAGCAGTTACTCAGGGGCCAATACCTACGAGCAGTACTTC. Protein: CASSYSGANTYEQYF.

The gene calls are TRBV2 and TRBJ2-7; TRBD1 is a possible D gene (6 bases). Germline V gene data show CDR1 as SNHLY and CDR2 as FYNNEI. The V end was cut by 1 base, the J end by 0 bases, with 10 bases between. This CDR3 spans 15 amino acids. CDR3 sequence reads: CASSEVTGSSYEQYF. The CDR3 DNA is TGTGCCAGCAGTGAAGTAACAGGGAGCTCCTACGAGCAGTACTTC.

The DNA for the CDR3 is TGCGCCAGCAGCCAAGAGTCTGCGATGTACGAGCAGTACTTC. Translated: CASSQESAMYEQYF. The rearrangement joins TRBV4-1 to TRBJ2-7, with unresolved D. The V gene lost 0 bases and the J gene lost 4 bases, with 10 bases spanning the gap. Germline-derived CDR1 and CDR2 are MGHRA and YSYEKL. The CDR3 extends over 14 amino acids.